A single sample gave rise to the 28 T cell receptor beta chains below, sequenced in a study of regulatory T cells in long-lasting Graves disease. HTBI primers from iRepertoire and Arm-PCR of CDR3 regions yielded the TCR beta libraries. In TCRdb, the multiplex PCR reads were re-called with MiXCR into one record per CDR3 protein. The data contain 520,000 or so distinct CDR3 sequences, about 12% of them singletons. Specified time point: newly diagnosed GD, antithyroid drugs for less than 3 months. Following extraction of RNA from PBMCs, that RNA was used to make the TCR library. The same specimen was also included in a second study, on T cells in Graves' hyperthyroidism and ophthalmopathy.

This specimen consisted of peripheral blood mononuclear cells (PBMCs), obtained at new diagnosis, from a patient treated with antithyroid drugs. These TCRs come from a woman in her 30s with Graves disease.

This clonotype was recorded at least ten times. The V gene is TRBV20-1, the J gene TRBJ2-7; the match to TRBD2 covers 12 bases. The CDR3 consists of 17 residues. V lost 0 bases and J lost 5; bases outside the gene matches: 11. The germline CDR1 and CDR2 sequences are DFQATT and SNEGSKA (reference sequence). CDR3 nucleotide sequence: TGCAGTGCTAGAGATCAGGTCGAGACTAGCGGGAGCGACGAGCAGTACTTC. As protein: CSARDQVETSGSDEQYF.

This clonotype was observed many times. This chain connects TRBV12-3 or TRBV12-4 to TRBJ1-6, with D unclear. The CDR3 extends over 14 amino acids. V was pared by 4 bases and J by 10 bases, with 14 bases between. Written as DNA, the CDR3 is TGTGCCAGCAGTTCCGAGTTAGAACGCTCACCCCTCCACTTT. Protein: CASSSELERSPLHF.

Ten or more counts support this clonotype. This chain uses TRBV20-1 with TRBJ2-3; no reliable D call. The CDR3 has 14 residues. The V gene's germline CDR1 is DFQATT and CDR2 SNEGSKA (reference sequence). V lost 0 bases and J lost 2, with 9 bases in between. CDR3 sequence: CSARDTTYTDTQYF. The CDR3 DNA is TGCAGTGCTAGAGACACGACTTACACAGATACGCAGTATTTT.

This clonotype was counted at least ten times. The chain uses TRBV20-1 and TRBJ2-7; 11 nucleotides agree with TRBD2. The CDR3 extends over 13 amino acids. Trimming at V came to 3 bases and at J to 3 bases, leaving 1 base not matched to a gene. CDR1 is DFQATT and CDR2 is SNEGSKA in the germline V gene (reference sequence). The CDR3: CSASTSGSYEQYF. CDR3 coding DNA: TGCAGTGCTAGTACTAGCGGGAGCTACGAGCAGTACTTC.

V usage is TRBV20-1 and J usage is TRBJ2-1; a weak D match, TRBD2 (5 bases). This CDR3 region has 15 residues. V was trimmed by 3 bases and J by 6 bases, leaving 18 bases between them. Germline V gives CDR1 DFQATT, CDR2 SNEGSKA (reference sequence). The CDR3 DNA follows: TGCAGTGCTAGCCCAGGCGAGAGGGCCCCCAATGAGCAGTTCTTC. Translated, it gives CSASPGERAPNEQFF.

This clonotype was counted at least ten times. The genes are TRBV11-1 and TRBJ2-7, with D perhaps matching TRBD2 (7 bases). Per the germline V gene, CDR1 is SGHAT and CDR2 is FQDESV (reference sequence). The CDR3 runs to 16 residues. Trimming took off 3 bases at V and 4 bases at J, with 19 bases between the two ends. CDR3 amino acids: CASSFEGGKGGYEQYF. Written as DNA, the CDR3 is TGTGCCAGCAGCTTCGAAGGGGGAAAGGGAGGGTACGAGCAGTACTTC. Based on the CDR3 plus reference TRBV11-1 and TRBJ2-7, the full variable domain is EAEVAQSPRYKITEKSQAVAFWCDPISGHATLYWYRQILGQGPELLVQFQDESVVDDSQLPKDRFSAERLKGVDSTLKIQPAELGDSAMYLCASSFEGGKGGYEQYFGPGTRLTVT.

The chain uses TRBV28 and TRBJ1-2, with D possibly matching TRBD1 (6 bases). V shed 4 bases and J shed 3 bases, with 18 bases lying between them. This CDR3 has 16 amino acids. Germline V gene data show CDR1 as MDHEN and CDR2 as SYDVKM. In DNA, the CDR3 is TGTGCCAGCAGTTCACATTCGGGGGCCTTTGACTATGGCTACACCTTC. This translates into CASSSHSGAFDYGYTF.

This clonotype was counted many times. This chain links TRBV6-1 with TRBJ2-1; TRBD2 is a possible D gene (6 bases). V was clipped by 8 bases and J by 5 bases, with 25 bases between them. The CDR3 spans 17 residues. Germline V CDR1 and CDR2: MNHNS, SASEGT. The CDR3 reads CASQNDPRLGFNNEQFF. The CDR3 DNA sequence: TGTGCCAGCCAGAATGACCCTAGACTAGGATTTAACAATGAGCAGTTCTTC.

In its sample, this clonotype was seen a few times. This sequence joins TRBV18 and TRBJ2-1; the match to TRBD2 covers 7 bases. V lost 2 bases, J lost 8 bases, and 12 bases stayed unmatched. Germline CDR1 reads KGHSH; CDR2 reads LQKENI. This CDR3 spans 16 amino acids. Written as DNA, the CDR3 is TGTGCCAGCTCACCATACCTAGCGGAAATAGAGGATGAGCAGTTCTTC. Its protein product is CASSPYLAEIEDEQFF. The variable domain in full, completed from reference TRBV18 and TRBJ2-1, reads NAGVMQNPRHLVRRRGQEARLRCSPMKGHSHVYWYRQLPEEGLKFMVYLQKENIIDESGMPKERFSAEFPKEGPSILRIQQVVRGDSAAYFCASSPYLAEIEDEQFFGPGTRLTVL.

Ten or more counts support this clonotype. The CDR3 reads CASSVVTAIENAFF. The CDR3 nucleotides are TGTGCCAGCAGCGTAGTGACAGCAATAGAAAATGCTTTCTTT. The chain combines TRBV9 with TRBJ1-1; perhaps TRBD1 as D (5 bases). Between the trimmed V and J ends, which lost 0 bases and 11 bases, there was a span of 17 bases. The V gene's germline CDR1 is SGDLS and CDR2 YYNGEE. The CDR3 covers 14 residues.

This clonotype occurred a few times. The chain is built from TRBV28 and TRBJ2-7; 8 nucleotides match TRBD1. CDR1 is MDHEN and CDR2 is SYDVKM in the germline V gene. The CDR3 sequence is 15 residues long. J was trimmed by 5 bases and V by 10 bases; bases with no gene match: 16. CDR3 protein: CATLPTTGGFHEQYF. As DNA, the CDR3 is TGTGCCACCCTACCAACTACAGGGGGATTCCACGAGCAGTACTTC.

This clonotype was observed a handful of times. In nucleotides, the CDR3 is TGTGCCAGCTCCGGGACGCTCGGGGATGAGCAGTTCTTC. Protein product: CASSGTLGDEQFF. V gene TRBV18 combines with J gene TRBJ2-1; possibly TRBD1 or TRBD2 for D (5 bases each). The CDR3 sequence is 13 residues long. The V gene lost 6 bases and the J gene lost 8 bases, with 14 bases spanning the gap. Germline-derived CDR1 and CDR2 are KGHSH and LQKENI. Full variable domain (outside the CDR3, taken from reference TRBV18 and TRBJ2-1): NAGVMQNPRHLVRRRGQEARLRCSPMKGHSHVYWYRQLPEEGLKFMVYLQKENIIDESGMPKERFSAEFPKEGPSILRIQQVVRGDSAAYFCASSGTLGDEQFFGPGTRLTVL.

This clonotype was found many times. The chain carries TRBV28 and TRBJ2-2; D may be TRBD1 (6 bases). With 3 bases removed from V and 1 base from J, the gap between germline ends came to 9 bases. Germline CDR1 is MDHEN and CDR2 is SYDVKM. The CDR3 spans 15 residues. For the CDR3, the DNA is TGTGCCAGCAGTTTGGGCAGGGGGAACACCGGGGAGCTGTTTTTT. This gives the protein CASSLGRGNTGELFF. Complete variable domain (other parts from reference TRBV28 and TRBJ2-2): DVKVTQSSRYLVKRTGEKVFLECVQDMDHENMFWYRQDPGLGLRLIYFSYDVKMKEKGDIPEGYSVSREKKERFSLILESASTNQTSMYLCASSLGRGNTGELFFGEGSRLTVL.

This clonotype was seen many times. The chain couples TRBV28 to TRBJ2-7; 11 nucleotides match TRBD2. There are 15 residues in the CDR3. Germline V gene lookup returns CDR1 MDHEN and CDR2 SYDVKM. Unmatched junction bases numbered 3, after V lost 2 bases and J lost 3 bases. The CDR3 protein is CASSLALAGGYEQYF. The CDR3 DNA is TGTGCCAGCAGTTTAGCGCTAGCGGGAGGCTACGAGCAGTACTTC.

In its sample, this clonotype was seen many times. This chain uses TRBV20-1 with TRBJ2-7; D tentatively reads TRBD1 or TRBD2 (5 bases each). The ends were cut back, 0 bases at V and 3 bases at J, with 18 bases in the middle. The CDR3 extends over 16 amino acids. Germline V gene data show CDR1 as DFQATT and CDR2 as SNEGSKA (reference sequence). The CDR3 protein is CSAREGWARGFYEQYF. DNA for the CDR3: TGCAGTGCTAGAGAAGGGTGGGCGAGGGGCTTCTACGAGCAGTACTTC.

This clonotype was observed at least ten times. The chain is built from TRBV7-2 and TRBJ1-1; no clear D gene. With 10 bases removed from V and 5 bases from J, the gap between germline ends came to 17 bases. In germline, CDR1 is SGHTA, CDR2 FQGNSA. This CDR3 spans 13 amino acids. CDR3 amino acids: CANQAPTGTEAFF. In nucleotides, the CDR3 is TGTGCCAACCAGGCCCCAACGGGGACTGAAGCTTTCTTT.

CDR3 sequence: CASSPRGTGYQPQHF. The CDR3 DNA is TGTGCCAGCAGTCCGAGGGGGACAGGTTATCAGCCCCAGCATTTT. The chain recombines TRBV6-1 with TRBJ1-5, with 8 bases fitting TRBD1. Germline V gives CDR1 MNHNS, CDR2 SASEGT. The CDR3 extends over 15 amino acids. V was clipped by 5 bases and J by 5 bases; unmatched bases: 8.

This clonotype was recorded at least ten times. The chain links TRBV29-1 to TRBJ1-2, with 7 bases matching TRBD1. Germline CDR1 is SQVTM and CDR2 is ANQGSEA. The V segment lost 1 base and the J segment 8 bases; nucleotides outside the gene matches: 4. The length of the CDR3 is 12 residues. CDR3 amino acids: CSVEGQGGGYTF. Written as DNA, the CDR3 is TGCAGCGTTGAAGGACAGGGAGGGGGCTACACCTTC.

This clonotype was detected many times. This chain joins TRBV2 and TRBJ2-5; TRBD2 matches 15 bases. V was pared by 4 bases and J by 3 bases, with 3 bases of the junction left unmatched. CDR1 is SNHLY and CDR2 is FYNNEI in the germline V gene. The CDR3 sequence is 16 residues long. The CDR3 region has the DNA TGTGCCAGCAGTGGGACTAGCGGGAGGGCCGAAGAGACCCAGTACTTC. Translation gives CASSGTSGRAEETQYF. The whole variable domain, filled in from reference TRBV2 and TRBJ2-5, reads EPEVTQTPSHQVTQMGQEVILRCVPISNHLYFYWYRQILGQKVEFLVSFYNNEISEKSEIFDDQFSVERPDGSNFTLKIRSTKLEDSAMYFCASSGTSGRAEETQYFGPGTRLLVL.

This clonotype was seen repeatedly, ten times or more. The CDR3 DNA sequence: TGCGCCAGCAGCCAAACCGGGACACCAGCAACTAATGAAAAACTGTTTTTT. Its translation: CASSQTGTPATNEKLFF. This rearrangement joins TRBV4-3 to TRBJ1-4; a weak D match, TRBD1 (6 bases). CDR1 and CDR2 from the germline V gene are LGHNA and YSLEER. CDR3 length: 17 residues. Trimming left V 2 bases short and J 0 bases short, with 13 bases between.

This clonotype has ten or more counts. The CDR3 spells CASSGSAGVEQFF. The DNA for the CDR3 is TGTGCCAGCAGTGGGTCGGCGGGAGTCGAGCAGTTCTTC. J is TRBJ2-1 and V is TRBV2; the match to TRBD2 covers 7 bases. The junction had 7 bases not matched to a gene; V was cut back by 4 bases and J by 10 bases. The CDR3 runs 13 residues. The V gene's germline CDR1 is SNHLY and CDR2 FYNNEI.

The chain links TRBV5-1 to TRBJ2-7, with TRBD1 identical over 8 bases. Germline V gene sequence: CDR1 SGHRS, CDR2 YFSETQ. V shed 7 bases and J 3 bases; nucleotides not matched to a gene: 3. The CDR3 covers 12 residues. Here the CDR3 DNA reads TGCGCCAGCTCGGGACAGGACTACGAGCAGTACTTC. This translates into CASSGQDYEQYF.

The chain carries TRBV18 and TRBJ2-1; TRBD2 aligns across 10 bases. J was trimmed by 4 bases and V by 6 bases; bases with no gene match: 6. From germline, CDR1 is KGHSH and CDR2 LQKENI. The CDR3 has 15 residues. CDR3 in amino acids: CASSPGTSEYNEQFF. The DNA of the CDR3 is TGTGCCAGCTCCCCCGGGACTAGCGAGTACAATGAGCAGTTCTTC. Full variable domain (missing parts from reference TRBV18 and TRBJ2-1): NAGVMQNPRHLVRRRGQEARLRCSPMKGHSHVYWYRQLPEEGLKFMVYLQKENIIDESGMPKERFSAEFPKEGPSILRIQQVVRGDSAAYFCASSPGTSEYNEQFFGPGTRLTVL.

The chain employs TRBV7-9 and TRBJ2-5; 16 nucleotides agree with TRBD2. J lost 13 bases, V lost 6 bases, and 8 bases had no gene match. From germline, CDR1 is SEHNR and CDR2 FQNEAQ (reference sequence). The CDR3 consists of 14 residues. Here the CDR3 reads CASSPGTSGRASYF. CDR3 nucleotide sequence: TGTGCCAGCAGTCCCGGGACTAGCGGGAGGGCCTCGTACTTC.

This clonotype was counted at least ten times. V gene TRBV18 combines with J gene TRBJ1-3; D not resolved. CDR3 length equals 14 residues. Trimming cost V 1 base and J 0 bases, with 4 bases left between them. Germline V gene lookup returns CDR1 KGHSH and CDR2 LQKENI. In DNA form, the CDR3 reads TGTGCCAGCTCACCACTGGACTCTGGAAACACCATATATTTT. Its protein is CASSPLDSGNTIYF.

Ten or more counts support this clonotype. The chain recombines TRBV18 with TRBJ2-7; the match to TRBD1 covers 11 bases. CDR3 length equals 15 residues. Germline V lookup: CDR1 KGHSH, CDR2 LQKENI. V lost 5 bases to trimming and J lost 1 base; unmatched junction nucleotides: 4. CDR3 in amino acids: CASSVGQGVSYEQYF. CDR3 DNA sequence: TGTGCCAGCTCAGTGGGACAGGGGGTTTCCTACGAGCAGTACTTC. Combining the CDR3 with reference TRBV18 and TRBJ2-7 gives the whole variable domain NAGVMQNPRHLVRRRGQEARLRCSPMKGHSHVYWYRQLPEEGLKFMVYLQKENIIDESGMPKERFSAEFPKEGPSILRIQQVVRGDSAAYFCASSVGQGVSYEQYFGPGTRLTVT.

This clonotype was recorded many times. V gene TRBV6-2 or TRBV6-3 combines with J gene TRBJ2-1; D might be TRBD1 or TRBD2, each matching 5 bases. The CDR3 contains 14 residues. Germline V gene data show CDR1 as MNHEY and CDR2 as SVGEGT. V lost 2 bases to trimming and J lost 5 bases, with 10 bases between them. CDR3: CASSYGGTNNEQFF. The CDR3 DNA is TGTGCCAGCAGTTACGGGGGAACCAACAATGAGCAGTTCTTC.

This clonotype was seen a handful of times. The V call is TRBV5-1, the J call TRBJ2-7, with D tentatively TRBD1 (6 bases). The V gene lost 4 bases and the J gene lost 5 bases, with 22 bases spanning the gap. This CDR3 spans 16 amino acids. CDR1 and CDR2 (germline): SGHRS, YFSETQ. The CDR3 DNA follows: TGCGCCAGCAGCCCGTGGGGGCAGGGGAGCACCCACGAGCAGTACTTC. Translation: CASSPWGQGSTHEQYF.